Following are 3 T cell receptor beta chains from one sample sequenced in a study of blood T cell repertoires in COVID-19. The repertoire was sequenced with immunoSEQ multiplex PCR; TCRdb's copy has only in-frame clones and lacks some. Of about 170,000 clones in the sample, roughly 91% were seen once. Sequencing was carried out using peripheral blood. These receptor sequences come from a man aged 18-30 years with COVID-19, enrolled during active disease.

In the case of this clone: Other DNA sequences in the same sample also yield this CDR3. The V call is TRBV9, the J call TRBJ2-1, with D hard to call. V shed 2 bases and J shed 6 bases, with 6 bases lying between them. CDR1 and CDR2 from the germline V gene are SGDLS and YYNGEE. This CDR3 is 12 amino acids long. CDR3 in DNA: TGTGCCAGCAGCGTTACGGGCAATGAGCAGTTCTTC. As protein: CASSVTGNEQFF.

This clone was found a few times. The chain uses TRBV2 and TRBJ1-5; D might be TRBD1 (5 bases). This CDR3 has 13 residues. Deletions cut 4 bases from V and 6 bases from J, with 10 bases between. Per germline, CDR1 SNHLY and CDR2 FYNNEI. In nucleotides, the CDR3 is TGTGCCAGCAGTGGGCAGGGTCCTCAGCCCCAGCATTTT. Amino acids: CASSGQGPQPQHF.

The chain links TRBV9 to TRBJ1-2; D may be TRBD1 (5 bases). Trimming took 3 bases from V and 2 from J, leaving 14 bases between them. Germline V gives CDR1 SGDLS, CDR2 YYNGEE. This CDR3 has 15 amino acids. CDR3 sequence (DNA): TGTGCCAGCAGCGCCACAGGATCCCCCAACTATGGCTACACCTTC. Translated: CASSATGSPNYGYTF.